The 29 T cell receptor beta chains reported below all come from one sample, sequenced in a study of blood T cells in healthy people across ages. Through a sample-barcoded 5' primer and a J-beta primer mix, a second PCR was run for about 6 to 11 cycles. TCRdb passed the 5' RACE reads through MiXCR, listing each CDR3 protein once. Of fewer than 1 million distinct CDR3 sequences listed, around 43% were seen once; the top ten hold roughly 18%. The sequencing sample was made of blood. Receptor source: a man between 60 and 70 years old in good health.

The chain is built from TRBV7-2 and TRBJ1-5; no clear D. CDR3 size: 16 residues. Germline V gene sequence: CDR1 SGHTA, CDR2 FQGNSA. V dropped 4 bases and J dropped 0 bases, with 13 bases sitting between them. The CDR3 DNA follows: TGTGCCAGCAGCTCAAAAGGACGAATTAGCAATCAGCCCCAGCATTTT. Translation gives CASSSKGRISNQPQHF.

This clonotype showed up many times. The rearrangement uses TRBV27 and TRBJ2-7; 8 bases are a match to TRBD1. Germline CDR1 and CDR2: MNHEY and SMNVEV (reference sequence). CDR3 length: 14 amino acids. The ends lost 5 bases at V and 1 base at J; junction bases unmatched: 4. For the CDR3, the DNA is TGTGCCAGCAGTCCAAGGACAGGGTCCTACGAGCAGTACTTC. Translated, it gives CASSPRTGSYEQYF.

This chain connects TRBV5-1 to TRBJ1-1; 7 bases are a match to TRBD1. After removal of 6 bases from V and 6 bases from J, the junction contained 11 bases not matched to a gene. The CDR3 has 14 residues. Germline CDR1 and CDR2: SGHRS and YFSETQ. The CDR3 protein is CASKPGTVNAEAFF. The DNA for the CDR3 is TGCGCCAGCAAACCCGGGACAGTTAACGCTGAAGCTTTCTTT.

This clonotype showed up just a few times. This chain joins TRBV10-3 and TRBJ2-7, with a weak D call TRBD2 (5 bases). The germline V and J ends were trimmed by 10 bases and 5 bases, with 15 bases remaining between them. The CDR3 is 12 amino acids. Germline lookup yields CDR1 ENHRY and CDR2 SYGVKD. CDR3 DNA: TGTGCCAGCTCGGACGGAGGCCACGAGCAGTACTTC. This gives the protein CASSDGGHEQYF.

V usage is TRBV3-1 and J usage is TRBJ1-2; D is ambiguous. CDR1 LGHDT and CDR2 YNNKEL come from the germline V gene (reference sequence). The CDR3 totals 16 residues. The V end lost 2 bases, the J end lost 4 bases, and 17 bases lay between the germline ends. The CDR3 here is CASSQFPTKESYGYTF. The CDR3 region has the DNA TGTGCCAGCAGCCAATTCCCAACCAAAGAGAGCTATGGCTACACCTTC.

This clonotype is a singleton in its sample. The V gene is TRBV3-1, the J gene TRBJ2-7, with D perhaps matching TRBD1 or TRBD2 (6 bases each). The germline CDR1 and CDR2 sequences are LGHDT and YNNKEL (reference sequence). V was shortened by 2 bases and J by 3 bases, with 14 bases between the two germline ends. The CDR3 totals 15 residues. DNA for the CDR3: TGTGCCAGCAGCCAACAAGTAGGGGGAGGCTACGAGCAGTACTTC. This encodes CASSQQVGGGYEQYF.

The rearrangement uses TRBV14 and TRBJ2-1, with 9 bases identical to TRBD2. Germline assignment: CDR1 SGHDN and CDR2 FVKESK. The CDR3 runs 19 residues. Trimming at V came to 6 bases and at J to 0 bases, leaving 15 bases not matched to a gene. The CDR3 DNA is TGTGCCAGCAGTCGACTGGCTTTAGCGGGGGACACCTCCTACAATGAGCAGTTCTTC. This codes for CASSRLALAGDTSYNEQFF.

The chain uses TRBV13 and TRBJ2-3, with TRBD1 identical over 9 bases. The CDR3 extends over 14 amino acids. With 6 bases clipped from V and 2 bases from J, the junction kept 3 bases outside the gene matches. Germline lookup yields CDR1 PRHDT and CDR2 FYEKMQ (reference sequence). The CDR3 region is CASRDRGFTDTQYF. The CDR3 DNA reads as TGTGCCAGCAGGGACAGGGGTTTCACAGATACGCAGTATTTT.

The chain couples TRBV6-5 to TRBJ2-1; the D gene is possibly TRBD2 (6 bases). The CDR3 runs 14 residues. Germline V gene data show CDR1 as MNHEY and CDR2 as SVGAGI. V gave up 5 bases and J gave up 4 bases, with 12 bases separating them. The CDR3 DNA follows: TGTGCCAGCAGTACCGGGACTCCATACAATGAGCAGTTCTTC. Protein sequence: CASSTGTPYNEQFF.

This clonotype was picked up a small number of times. J is TRBJ2-1 and V is TRBV9; 8 bases are shared with TRBD1. This CDR3 has 12 residues. Germline V gene lookup returns CDR1 SGDLS and CDR2 YYNGEE. V lost 7 bases to trimming and J lost 9 bases; unmatched junction nucleotides: 6. This chain's CDR3 is CASGQGGGEQFF. Written as DNA, the CDR3 is TGTGCCAGCGGACAGGGAGGTGGTGAGCAGTTCTTC.

The gene calls are TRBV4-1 and TRBJ1-2, with unresolved D. This CDR3 has 15 amino acids. Germline lookup yields CDR1 MGHRA and CDR2 YSYEKL. V lost 0 bases and J lost 5, with 13 bases in between. The CDR3 sequence: CASSQDQRVGYGYTF. Here the CDR3 DNA reads TGCGCCAGCAGCCAAGATCAGAGGGTGGGATATGGCTACACCTTC.

This sequence joins TRBV15 and TRBJ1-5; 7 bases align to TRBD1. The germline V gene encodes CDR1 LNHNV and CDR2 YYDKDF (reference sequence). This CDR3 contains 15 residues. V lost 0 bases and J lost 9; bases outside the gene matches: 8. The CDR3 DNA sequence: TGTGCCACCAGCAGAGAAGGGGGCTGGGTGTCGCCCCAGCATTTT. It specifies CATSREGGWVSPQHF.

The chain carries TRBV7-9 and TRBJ2-1; 15 bases match TRBD2. The germline V gene encodes CDR1 SEHNR and CDR2 FQNEAQ (reference sequence). The junction had 6 bases not matched to a gene; V was cut back by 5 bases and J by 4 bases. CDR3 length: 17 residues. CDR3 in amino acids: CASSRGLAGGRYNEQFF. The CDR3 nucleotides are TGTGCCAGCAGCCGGGGACTAGCGGGAGGTAGATACAATGAGCAGTTCTTC.

There are a few counts of this clonotype. The rearrangement links TRBV27 to TRBJ1-4; TRBD1 agrees at 8 bases. Germline V gene sequence: CDR1 MNHEY, CDR2 SMNVEV (reference sequence). The trim removed 7 bases at V and 5 bases at J, leaving 18 bases unmatched. CDR3 length: 18 residues. Here the CDR3 DNA reads TGTGCCAGCATTCTAATAACGGACAGGGCATCGCTCAATGAAAAACTGTTTTTT. It is translated as CASILITDRASLNEKLFF.

CDR3 amino acids: CASSLSGQGLTEAFF. The DNA for the CDR3 is TGTGCCAGCAGCCTTTCGGGACAGGGACTCACTGAAGCTTTCTTT. This chain connects TRBV9 to TRBJ1-1; the match to TRBD1 covers 9 bases. The junction had 8 bases not matched to a gene; V was cut back by 4 bases and J by 4 bases. The CDR3 has 15 amino acids. Germline loops: CDR1 SGDLS, CDR2 YYNGEE.

The chain carries TRBV6-5 and TRBJ1-2; possibly TRBD1 for D (5 bases). V lost 5 bases, J lost 4 bases, and 17 bases lay in between. CDR1 and CDR2 (germline): MNHEY, SVGAGI. This CDR3 is built from 15 residues. The CDR3 DNA sequence: TGTGCCAGCAGTCCCGTTTCGGGCAGGGTCTATGGCTACACCTTC. Amino acids: CASSPVSGRVYGYTF.

A note on this clonotype: A read error may explain this, as a much larger clone is one base away. The J gene is TRBJ1-2, the V gene TRBV29-1; D is uncertain. CDR3 length: 11 residues. Per the germline V gene, CDR1 is SQVTM and CDR2 is ANQGSEA. CDR3 sequence: CSVEDNYGNTF. DNA of the CDR3: TGCAGCGTTGAAGATAACTATGGCAACACCTTC.

The rearrangement links TRBV7-9 to TRBJ1-2; no firm D call. V dropped 7 bases and J dropped 4 bases, with 13 bases sitting between them. CDR3 length: 13 residues. Germline-derived CDR1 and CDR2 are SEHNR and FQNEAQ (reference sequence). DNA for the CDR3: TGTGCCAGCACGACCAGTGAGGGCTATGGCTACACCTTC. Protein sequence: CASTTSEGYGYTF.

CDR3: CASSYSRLAVYEQYF. The CDR3, as DNA: TGTGCCAGCAGTTACTCGAGGCTAGCGGTCTACGAGCAGTACTTC. This chain connects TRBV6-2 or TRBV6-3 to TRBJ2-7; 7 bases agree with TRBD2. Trimming cost V 0 bases and J 3 bases; bases outside gene matches: 5. CDR1 and CDR2 from the germline V gene are MNHEY and SVGEGT. The CDR3 sequence is 15 residues long.

This rearrangement joins TRBV27 to TRBJ2-1; 10 bases are a match to TRBD2. There are 15 residues in the CDR3. Germline V CDR1 and CDR2: MNHEY, SMNVEV (reference sequence). The junction had 10 bases not matched to a gene; V was cut back by 6 bases and J by 8 bases. CDR3 protein: CASSFRAGGPYEQFF. CDR3 DNA: TGTGCCAGCAGCTTCCGAGCGGGGGGGCCCTATGAGCAGTTCTTC.

A few counts support this clonotype. This chain links TRBV25-1 with TRBJ2-5; D is ambiguous. CDR3 length: 13 amino acids. Germline CDR1 and CDR2: MGHDK and SYGVNS. V shed 8 bases and J shed 5 bases, with 15 bases lying between them. CDR3 nucleotide sequence: TGTGCCAGCGGACCAGTGACATGGGAGACCCAGTACTTC. The encoded protein is CASGPVTWETQYF.

The genes are TRBV20-1 and TRBJ2-5; TRBD2 matches 15 bases. V was pared by 1 base and J by 1 base, with 7 bases of the junction left unmatched. The CDR3 is 18 residues long. The germline V gene encodes CDR1 DFQATT and CDR2 SNEGSKA (reference sequence). The CDR3: CSARGVGLAGGIQETQYF. CDR3 in DNA: TGCAGTGCTAGAGGGGTAGGACTAGCGGGGGGGATCCAAGAGACCCAGTACTTC.

The gene calls are TRBV7-9 and TRBJ2-7; TRBD1 might be the D (5 bases). V shed 1 base and J shed 5 bases, with 12 bases lying between them. This CDR3 contains 14 residues. The germline V gene has CDR1 SEHNR and CDR2 FQNEAQ (reference sequence). CDR3: CASSLGGRADEQYF. CDR3 nucleotide sequence: TGTGCCAGCAGCTTAGGAGGCAGGGCAGACGAGCAGTACTTC.

This chain uses TRBV6-6 with TRBJ2-3, with D possibly TRBD2 on 7 matching bases. V was clipped by 6 bases and J by 0 bases, with 16 bases between them. Germline V gene lookup returns CDR1 MNHNY and CDR2 SVGAGI (reference sequence). This CDR3 region has 16 residues. The DNA for the CDR3 is TGTGCCAGCAGCCCCGCGGCGGGGGCCAGCACAGATACGCAGTATTTT. It specifies CASSPAAGASTDTQYF.

This chain joins TRBV20-1 and TRBJ2-1; 7 positions match TRBD1. The J call may be mistaken, given a closer DNA end match to TRBJ2-7. CDR3 length: 14 amino acids. CDR1 and CDR2 from the germline V gene are DFQATT and SNEGSKA (reference sequence). The CDR3 DNA follows: TGCAGTGCTAGAAGACAGGGCCTCTACAATGAGCAGTACTTC. Protein: CSARRQGLYNEQYF.

The chain employs TRBV5-6 and TRBJ2-5, with 8 bases lining up with TRBD2. Per the germline V gene, CDR1 is SGHDT and CDR2 is YYEEEE. J gave up 2 bases and V 1 base, and 7 bases lay outside the gene matches. The CDR3 loop spans 16 amino acids. The CDR3 here is CASSLHGGDLQETQYF. The CDR3 DNA sequence: TGTGCCAGCAGCTTGCACGGGGGGGATTTACAAGAGACCCAGTACTTC. Looking up the rest from reference TRBV5-6 and TRBJ2-5 gives the full variable domain: DAGVTQSPTHLIKTRGQQVTLRCSPKSGHDTVSWYQQALGQGPQFIFQYYEEEERQRGNFPDRFSGHQFPNYSSELNVNALLLGDSALYLCASSLHGGDLQETQYFGPGTRLLVL.

Notes on this clonotype: Since a much larger clone is just one base distant, this may be a read error. The V call is TRBV4-1, the J call TRBJ1-4; weak D call: TRBD1 (6 bases). The ends were cut back, 3 bases at V and 9 bases at J, with 23 bases in the middle. Germline loops: CDR1 MGHRA, CDR2 YSYEKL. This CDR3 has 17 amino acids. The CDR3 nucleotides read TGCGCCAGCAGCCATGGACCGCCCCGGGACACCAATCAAAAACTGTTTTTT. It is translated as CASSHGPPRDTNQKLFF.

This rearrangement joins TRBV7-9 to TRBJ2-3; perhaps TRBD1 as D (5 bases). The CDR3 runs 17 residues. The V end was cut by 5 bases, the J end by 2 bases, with 20 bases between. In germline, CDR1 is SEHNR, CDR2 FQNEAQ (reference sequence). CDR3 loop: CASSPLEQAITTDTQYF. CDR3 nucleotides: TGTGCCAGCAGCCCCCTCGAACAGGCCATTACCACAGATACGCAGTATTTT.

This clonotype was counted at least ten times. The chain uses TRBV29-1 and TRBJ2-7, with 12 bases fitting TRBD1. Germline V lookup: CDR1 SQVTM, CDR2 ANQGSEA. V was clipped by 3 bases and J by 2 bases; unmatched bases: 8. The CDR3 runs to 16 residues. Here the CDR3 DNA reads TGCAGCGTTGAGGGTTCGGGACAGGGGGCACCCTACGAGCAGTACTTC. The encoded protein is CSVEGSGQGAPYEQYF.